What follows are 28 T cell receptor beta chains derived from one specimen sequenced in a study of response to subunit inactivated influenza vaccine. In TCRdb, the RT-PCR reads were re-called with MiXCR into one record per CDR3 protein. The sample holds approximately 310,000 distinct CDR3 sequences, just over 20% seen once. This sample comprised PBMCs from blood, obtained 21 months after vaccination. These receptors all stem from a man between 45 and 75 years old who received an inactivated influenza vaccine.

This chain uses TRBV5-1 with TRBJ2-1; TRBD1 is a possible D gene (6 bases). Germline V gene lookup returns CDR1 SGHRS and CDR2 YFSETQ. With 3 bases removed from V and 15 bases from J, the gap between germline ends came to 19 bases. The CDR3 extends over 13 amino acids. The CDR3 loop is CASSSNDRTKRFF. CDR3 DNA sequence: TGCGCCAGCAGCTCTAACGACAGGACCAAGAGGTTCTTC.

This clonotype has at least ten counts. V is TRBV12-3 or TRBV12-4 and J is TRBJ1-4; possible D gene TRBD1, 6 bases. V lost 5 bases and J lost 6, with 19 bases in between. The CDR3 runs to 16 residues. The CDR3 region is CASSARSDRLHEKLFF. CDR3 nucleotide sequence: TGTGCCAGCAGTGCCAGATCAGACAGGCTTCATGAAAAACTGTTTTTT.

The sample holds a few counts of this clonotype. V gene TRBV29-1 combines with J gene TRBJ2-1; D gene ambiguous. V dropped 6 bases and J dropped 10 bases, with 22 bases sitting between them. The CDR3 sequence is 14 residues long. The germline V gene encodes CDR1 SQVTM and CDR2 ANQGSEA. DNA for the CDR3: TGCAGCGTCCGCAACGGGCCGGGCAAGGGAGAGCAGTTCTTC. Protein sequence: CSVRNGPGKGEQFF.

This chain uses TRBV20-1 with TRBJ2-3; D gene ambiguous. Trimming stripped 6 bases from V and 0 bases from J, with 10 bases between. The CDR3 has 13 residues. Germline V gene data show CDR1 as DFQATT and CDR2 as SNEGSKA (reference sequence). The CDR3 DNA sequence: TGCAGTGCAACCTCTCCAAGCACAGATACGCAGTATTTT. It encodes CSATSPSTDTQYF.

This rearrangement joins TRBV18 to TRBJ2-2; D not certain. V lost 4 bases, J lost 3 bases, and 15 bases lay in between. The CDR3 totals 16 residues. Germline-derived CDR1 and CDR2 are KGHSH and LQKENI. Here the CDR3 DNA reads TGTGCCAGCTCACGCAATGCGGCCCGGGACACCGGGGAGCTGTTTTTT. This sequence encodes CASSRNAARDTGELFF.

The CDR3 is CASVGGWAQAFF. CDR3 DNA: TGTGCCAGCGTGGGGGGCTGGGCCCAAGCTTTCTTT. The chain joins TRBV2 to TRBJ1-1, with D possibly matching TRBD1 (6 bases). V was shortened by 8 bases and J by 9 bases, with 16 bases between the two germline ends. The length of the CDR3 is 12 residues. The V gene's germline CDR1 is SNHLY and CDR2 FYNNEI.

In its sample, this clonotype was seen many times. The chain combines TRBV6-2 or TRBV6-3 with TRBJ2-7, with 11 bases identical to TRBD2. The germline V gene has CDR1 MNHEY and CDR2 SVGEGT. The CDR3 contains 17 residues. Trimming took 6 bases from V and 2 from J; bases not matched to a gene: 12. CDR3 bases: TGTGCCAGCAGCAGGGCGACTAGCGGGATTGTCACCTACGAGCAGTACTTC. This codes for CASSRATSGIVTYEQYF.

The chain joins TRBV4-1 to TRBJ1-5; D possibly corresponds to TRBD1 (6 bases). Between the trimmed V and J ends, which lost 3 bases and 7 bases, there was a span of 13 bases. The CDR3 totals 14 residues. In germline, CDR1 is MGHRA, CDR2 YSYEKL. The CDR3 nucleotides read TGCGCCAGCAGCCAGTGGGGGGCTGGGCAGCCCCAGCATTTT. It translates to CASSQWGAGQPQHF.

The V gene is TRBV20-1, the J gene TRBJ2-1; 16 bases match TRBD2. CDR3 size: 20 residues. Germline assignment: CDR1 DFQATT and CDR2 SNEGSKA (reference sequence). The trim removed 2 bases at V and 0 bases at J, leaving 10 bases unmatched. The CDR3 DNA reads TGCAGTGCTAGACCCTTAAGGGGACTAGCGGGAGGGTCCTCCTACAATGAGCAGTTCTTC. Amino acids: CSARPLRGLAGGSSYNEQFF.

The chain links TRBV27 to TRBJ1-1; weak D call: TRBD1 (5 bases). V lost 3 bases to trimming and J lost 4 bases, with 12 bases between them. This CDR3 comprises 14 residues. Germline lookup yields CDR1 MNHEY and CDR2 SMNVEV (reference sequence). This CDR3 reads CASSLTPGGTEAFF. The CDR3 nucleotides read TGTGCCAGCAGTTTGACCCCGGGGGGCACTGAAGCTTTCTTT.

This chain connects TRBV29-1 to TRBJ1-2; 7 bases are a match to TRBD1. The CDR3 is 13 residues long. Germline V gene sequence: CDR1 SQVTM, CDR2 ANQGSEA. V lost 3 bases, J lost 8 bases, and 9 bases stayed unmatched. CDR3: CSVDRDSLVGYTF. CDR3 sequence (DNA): TGCAGCGTTGATCGGGACAGTCTGGTGGGCTACACCTTC.

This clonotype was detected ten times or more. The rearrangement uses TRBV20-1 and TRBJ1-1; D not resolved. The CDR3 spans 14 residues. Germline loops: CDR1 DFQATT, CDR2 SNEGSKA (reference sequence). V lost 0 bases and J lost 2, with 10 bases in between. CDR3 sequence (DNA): TGCAGTGCTAGAGATTTACGAGCAAACACTGAAGCTTTCTTT. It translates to CSARDLRANTEAFF.

This CDR3 is CASSLVLGAAQYF. Here the CDR3 DNA reads TGTGCCAGCAGCTTAGTTCTGGGGGCGGCCCAGTACTTC. The chain links TRBV11-2 to TRBJ2-5; D is perhaps TRBD1 (6 bases). Germline loops: CDR1 SGHAT, CDR2 FQNNGV. Trimming pared 1 base from V and 9 bases from J, leaving 12 bases between. This CDR3 comprises 13 residues.

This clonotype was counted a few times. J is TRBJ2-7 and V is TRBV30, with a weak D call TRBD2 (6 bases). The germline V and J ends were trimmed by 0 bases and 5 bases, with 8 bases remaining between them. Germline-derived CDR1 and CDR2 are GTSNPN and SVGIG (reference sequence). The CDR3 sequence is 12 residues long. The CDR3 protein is CAWSVAGNEQYF. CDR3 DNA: TGTGCCTGGAGTGTTGCGGGGAACGAGCAGTACTTC. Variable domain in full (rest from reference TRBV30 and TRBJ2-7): SQTIHQWPATLVQPVGSPLSLECTVEGTSNPNLYWYRQAAGRGLQLLFYSVGIGQISSEVPQNLSASRPQDRQFILSSKKLLLSDSGFYLCAWSVAGNEQYFGPGTRLTVT.

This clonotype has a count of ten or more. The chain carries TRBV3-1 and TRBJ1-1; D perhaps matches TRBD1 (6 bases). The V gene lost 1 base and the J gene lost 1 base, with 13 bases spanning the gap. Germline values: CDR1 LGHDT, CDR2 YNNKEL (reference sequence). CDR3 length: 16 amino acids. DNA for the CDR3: TGTGCCAGCAGCCAAGGACTTGTGACAGGGAACACTGAAGCTTTCTTT. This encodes CASSQGLVTGNTEAFF.

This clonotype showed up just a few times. DNA for the CDR3: TGTGCCAGCAGTCCCCCGGACAGGGCGAACTATGGCTACACCTTC. It is translated as CASSPPDRANYGYTF. The rearrangement links TRBV6-1 to TRBJ1-2, with 8 bases that match TRBD1. Looked up from germline, CDR1 is MNHNS and CDR2 is SASEGT. The CDR3 runs 15 residues. Germline trimming cut 5 bases from V and 2 bases from J; bases unmatched to any gene: 7.

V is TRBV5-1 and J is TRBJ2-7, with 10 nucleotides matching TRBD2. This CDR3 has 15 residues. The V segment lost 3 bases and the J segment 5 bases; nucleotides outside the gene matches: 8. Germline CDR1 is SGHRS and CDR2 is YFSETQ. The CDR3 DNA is TGCGCCAGCAGCTCAGCCGGGACTAGCGCCGACGAGCAGTACTTC. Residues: CASSSAGTSADEQYF.

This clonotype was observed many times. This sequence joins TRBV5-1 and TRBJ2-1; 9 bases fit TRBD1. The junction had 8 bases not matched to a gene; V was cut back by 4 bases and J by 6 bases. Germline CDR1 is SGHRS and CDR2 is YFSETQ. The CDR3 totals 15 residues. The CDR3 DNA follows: TGCGCCAGCAGCCCGAGGACAGGGGACGGCAATGAGCAGTTCTTC. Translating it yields CASSPRTGDGNEQFF.

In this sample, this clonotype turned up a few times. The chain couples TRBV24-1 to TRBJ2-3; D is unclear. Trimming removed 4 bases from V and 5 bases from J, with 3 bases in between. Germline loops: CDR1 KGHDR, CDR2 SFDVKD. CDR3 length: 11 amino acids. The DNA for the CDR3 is TGTGCCACCAGTGACAGAGATACGCAGTATTTT. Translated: CATSDRDTQYF.

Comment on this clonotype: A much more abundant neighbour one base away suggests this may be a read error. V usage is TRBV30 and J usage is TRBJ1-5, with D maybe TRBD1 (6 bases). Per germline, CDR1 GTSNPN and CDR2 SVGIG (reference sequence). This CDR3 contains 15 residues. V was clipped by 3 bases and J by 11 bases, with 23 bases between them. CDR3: CAWSTGTGFGQAQHF. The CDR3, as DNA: TGTGCCTGGAGCACTGGAACAGGGTTTGGGCAGGCCCAGCATTTT.

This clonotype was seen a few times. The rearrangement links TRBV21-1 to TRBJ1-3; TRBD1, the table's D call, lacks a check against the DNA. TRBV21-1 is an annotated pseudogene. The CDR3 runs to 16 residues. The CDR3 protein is CASSKTGPKSGNTIYF. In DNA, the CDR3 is TGTGCCAGCAGCAAGACGGGACCAAAATCTGGAAACACCATATATTTT.

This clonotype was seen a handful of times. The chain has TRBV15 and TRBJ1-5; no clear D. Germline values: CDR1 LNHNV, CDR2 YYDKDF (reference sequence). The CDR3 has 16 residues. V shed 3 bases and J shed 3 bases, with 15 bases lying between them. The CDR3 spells CATSRDGTWDNQPQHF. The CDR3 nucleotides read TGTGCCACCAGCAGGGACGGTACCTGGGACAATCAGCCCCAGCATTTT.

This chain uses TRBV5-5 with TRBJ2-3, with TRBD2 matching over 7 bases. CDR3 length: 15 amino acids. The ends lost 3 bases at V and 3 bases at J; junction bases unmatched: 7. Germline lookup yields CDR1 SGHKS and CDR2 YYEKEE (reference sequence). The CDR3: CASSSRRRGTDTQYF. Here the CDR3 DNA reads TGTGCCAGCAGCTCGCGGCGGCGGGGGACAGATACGCAGTATTTT.

CDR3 in DNA: TGCAGTGCTAGGTCGACGGAGAATTCACCCCTCCACTTT. It specifies CSARSTENSPLHF. The V gene is TRBV20-1, the J gene TRBJ1-6; D gene ambiguous. Germline V CDR1 and CDR2: DFQATT, SNEGSKA (reference sequence). The CDR3 runs 13 residues. The V end lost 3 bases, the J end lost 7 bases, and 10 bases lay between the germline ends.

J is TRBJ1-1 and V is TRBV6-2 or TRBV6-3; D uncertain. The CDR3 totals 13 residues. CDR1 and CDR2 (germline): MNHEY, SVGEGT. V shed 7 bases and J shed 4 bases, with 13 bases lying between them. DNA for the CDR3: TGTGCCAGCATCGACTGGGTAGGCACTGAAGCTTTCTTT. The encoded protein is CASIDWVGTEAFF.

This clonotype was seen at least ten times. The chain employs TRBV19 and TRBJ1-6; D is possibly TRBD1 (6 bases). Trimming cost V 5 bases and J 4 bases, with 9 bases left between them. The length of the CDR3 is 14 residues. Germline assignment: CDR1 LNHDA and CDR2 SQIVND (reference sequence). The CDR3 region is CASSLGQYNSPLHF. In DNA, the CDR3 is TGTGCCAGTAGTTTGGGACAATATAATTCACCCCTCCACTTT. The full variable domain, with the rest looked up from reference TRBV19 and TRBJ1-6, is DGGITQSPKYLFRKEGQNVTLSCEQNLNHDAMYWYRQDPGQGLRLIYYSQIVNDFQKGDIAEGYSVSREKKESFPLTVTSAQKNPTAFYLCASSLGQYNSPLHFGNGTRLTVT.

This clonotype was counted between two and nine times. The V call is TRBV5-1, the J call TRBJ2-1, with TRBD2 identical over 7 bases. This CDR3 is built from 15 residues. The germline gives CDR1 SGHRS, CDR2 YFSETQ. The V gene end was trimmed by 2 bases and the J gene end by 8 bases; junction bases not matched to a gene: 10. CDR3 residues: CASSLAGRPYDEQFF. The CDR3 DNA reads TGCGCCAGCAGCTTAGCGGGACGACCGTACGATGAGCAGTTCTTC.

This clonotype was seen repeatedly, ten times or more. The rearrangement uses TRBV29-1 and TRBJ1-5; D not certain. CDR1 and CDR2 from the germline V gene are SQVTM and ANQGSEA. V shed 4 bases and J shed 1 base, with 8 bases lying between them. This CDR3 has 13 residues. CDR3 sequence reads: CSVAGSSNQPQHF. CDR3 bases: TGCAGCGTTGCCGGCAGCAGCAATCAGCCCCAGCATTTT. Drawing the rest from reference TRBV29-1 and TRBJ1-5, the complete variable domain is SAVISQKPSRDICQRGTSLTIQCQVDSQVTMMFWYRQQPGQSLTLIATANQGSEATYESGFVIDKFPISRPNLTFSTLTVSNMSPEDSSIYLCSVAGSSNQPQHFGDGTRLSIL.